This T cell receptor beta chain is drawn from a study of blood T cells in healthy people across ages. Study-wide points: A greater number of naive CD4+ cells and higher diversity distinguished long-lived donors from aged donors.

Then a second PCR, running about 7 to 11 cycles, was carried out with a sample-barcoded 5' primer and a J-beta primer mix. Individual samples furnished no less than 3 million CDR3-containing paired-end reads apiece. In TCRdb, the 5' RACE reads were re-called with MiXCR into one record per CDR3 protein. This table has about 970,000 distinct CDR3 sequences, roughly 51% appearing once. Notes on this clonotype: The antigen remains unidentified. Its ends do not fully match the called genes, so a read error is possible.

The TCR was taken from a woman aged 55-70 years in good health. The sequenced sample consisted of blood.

Here the CDR3 DNA reads TGTGCCGGCAGAGGAAGCAGGGAATCTCGAACTGAAGCTTTCTTT. It yields the protein CAGRGSRESRTEAFF. The gene calls are TRBV6-2 or TRBV6-3 and TRBJ1-1; perhaps TRBD1 as D (5 bases). The CDR3 is 15 amino acids. The V gene's germline CDR1 is MNHEY and CDR2 SVGEGT.